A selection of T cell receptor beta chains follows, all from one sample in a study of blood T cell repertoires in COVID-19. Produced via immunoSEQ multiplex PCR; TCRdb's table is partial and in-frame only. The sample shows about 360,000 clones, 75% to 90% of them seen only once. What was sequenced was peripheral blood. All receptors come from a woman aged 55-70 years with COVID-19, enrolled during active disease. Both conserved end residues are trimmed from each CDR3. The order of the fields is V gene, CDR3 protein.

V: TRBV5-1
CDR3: ASSSLSGSSGANVLT

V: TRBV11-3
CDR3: ASSRGGDPEAF

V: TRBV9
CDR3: ASSVTAGASYNEQF

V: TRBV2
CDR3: ASTLQGVETEAF

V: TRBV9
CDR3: ASSVGTDTEAF

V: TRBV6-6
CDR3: ASSPKLAALGTQY

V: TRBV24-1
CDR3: ATSDSGSPLH

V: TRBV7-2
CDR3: ASRGRVWGYT

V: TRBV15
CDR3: ATSSGSLQETQY

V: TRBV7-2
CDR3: ASSGGSTDTQY

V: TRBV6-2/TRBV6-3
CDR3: ASSYKGTAGYT

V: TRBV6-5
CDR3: ASGGWDTEAF

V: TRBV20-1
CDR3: SATQETQY

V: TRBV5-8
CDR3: ASLVRGASYEQY

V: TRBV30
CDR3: AWSVRSNQPQH

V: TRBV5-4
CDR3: ASSVQDPLGTIY